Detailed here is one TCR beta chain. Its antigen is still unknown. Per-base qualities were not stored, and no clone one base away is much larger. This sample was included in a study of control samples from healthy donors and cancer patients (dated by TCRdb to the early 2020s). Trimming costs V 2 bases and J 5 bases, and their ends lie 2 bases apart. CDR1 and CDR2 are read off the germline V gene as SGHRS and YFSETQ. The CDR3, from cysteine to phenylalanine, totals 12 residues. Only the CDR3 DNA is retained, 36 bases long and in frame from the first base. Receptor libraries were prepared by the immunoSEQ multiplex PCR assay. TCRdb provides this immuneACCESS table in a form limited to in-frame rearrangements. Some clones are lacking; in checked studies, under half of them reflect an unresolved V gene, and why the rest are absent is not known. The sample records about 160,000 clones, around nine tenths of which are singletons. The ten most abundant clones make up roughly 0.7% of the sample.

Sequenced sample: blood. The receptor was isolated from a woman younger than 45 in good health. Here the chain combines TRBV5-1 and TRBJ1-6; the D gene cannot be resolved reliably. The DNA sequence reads TGCGCCAGCAGCTTAGATAATTCACCCCTCCACTTT. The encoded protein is CASSLDNSPLHF.